The 21 T cell receptor beta chains in this list originate from one sample, sequenced in a study of blood T cell repertoires in COVID-19. Sequencing used immunoSEQ multiplex PCR; TCRdb keeps in-frame clones, though not all of them. This table has 190,000 or so clones, 75% to 90% appearing once. The sample comprised PBMCs or T cells enriched from blood (not recorded which). Receptors were obtained from a woman aged 25 to 39 who had recovered from COVID-19.

V and J are TRBV11-2 and TRBJ1-5, with D perhaps matching TRBD1 (6 bases). V lost 4 bases and J 5 bases, leaving 15 bases between the germline ends. This CDR3 is built from 15 residues. In germline, CDR1 is SGHAT, CDR2 FQNNGV. The CDR3: CASSSETGSYQPQHF. CDR3 in DNA: TGTGCCAGCAGCTCCGAAACAGGGTCTTATCAGCCCCAGCATTTT.

The chain has TRBV6-5 and TRBJ1-2; 9 bases fit TRBD1. Per the germline V gene, CDR1 is MNHEY and CDR2 is SVGAGI. The J segment lost 4 bases and the V segment lost 6 bases, leaving 6 bases of the junction unmatched. This CDR3 region has 14 residues. The chain's CDR3 is CASRSGDRVYGYTF. The CDR3 coding sequence is TGTGCCAGCAGGTCCGGGGACAGGGTCTATGGCTACACCTTC.

There are a few counts of this clone. The CDR3 region has the DNA TGCGCCAGCAGCTTGGCCCCTCGCGGCACAGATACGCAGTATTTT. Its protein is CASSLAPRGTDTQYF. The chain combines TRBV5-1 with TRBJ2-3; no firm D call. Germline values: CDR1 SGHRS, CDR2 YFSETQ. The length of the CDR3 is 15 residues. V was trimmed by 0 bases and J by 1 base, leaving 9 bases between them.

The rearrangement joins TRBV4-3 to TRBJ1-2, with D unresolved. V lost 0 bases and J lost 7, with 9 bases in between. The length of the CDR3 is 13 residues. Germline-derived CDR1 and CDR2 are LGHNA and YSLEER. CDR3 sequence reads: CASSQERVGGYTF. The CDR3 DNA reads TGCGCCAGCAGCCAAGAGCGGGTAGGTGGCTACACCTTC.

The chain uses TRBV15 and TRBJ1-2; 8 nucleotides match TRBD1. Germline V CDR1 and CDR2: LNHNV, YYDKDF (reference sequence). With 6 bases clipped from V and 3 bases from J, the junction kept 3 bases outside the gene matches. This CDR3 comprises 13 residues. CDR3 DNA sequence: TGTGCCACCAGGGACAGGGTGGACTATGGCTACACCTTC. Protein: CATRDRVDYGYTF.

V is TRBV24-1 and J is TRBJ1-2; D ambiguous. The CDR3 covers 14 residues. Germline values: CDR1 KGHDR, CDR2 SFDVKD. The V end lost 4 bases, the J end lost 2 bases, and 10 bases lay between the germline ends. As DNA, the CDR3 is TGTGCCACCAGTGACCGAGGTCGGAACTATGGCTACACCTTC. Its protein is CATSDRGRNYGYTF.

This clone was counted a single time. The rearrangement joins TRBV19 to TRBJ2-1, with 13 bases fitting TRBD2. In germline, CDR1 is LNHDA, CDR2 SQIVND (reference sequence). The CDR3 has 13 amino acids. The V and J ends lost 5 bases and 12 bases, in that order; junction bases with no gene match: 4. CDR3 sequence: CASSPTSGRTQFF. CDR3 nucleotides: TGTGCCAGTAGTCCGACTAGCGGGAGGACGCAGTTCTTC.

This clone was detected only once. The V and J genes are TRBV19 and TRBJ1-5; 10 nucleotides agree with TRBD1. CDR1 is LNHDA and CDR2 is SQIVND in the germline V gene (reference sequence). This CDR3 region has 15 residues. The ends lost 8 bases at V and 2 bases at J; junction bases unmatched: 6. CDR3 nucleotide sequence: TGTGCCAGTCGCCGGGACAGGGGTGGCAATCAGCCCCAGCATTTT. Translating it yields CASRRDRGGNQPQHF.

This CDR3 is CASRTDRGGNTIYF. For the CDR3, the DNA is TGTGCCAGCAGGACGGACAGGGGAGGAAACACCATATATTTT. The chain employs TRBV7-2 and TRBJ1-3, with 9 nucleotides matching TRBD1. Unmatched junction bases numbered 4, after V lost 6 bases and J lost 4 bases. Germline CDR1 is SGHTA and CDR2 is FQGNSA. This CDR3 region has 14 residues.

This clone was detected once. The V and J genes are TRBV7-9 and TRBJ1-4, with D unclear. CDR1 is SEHNR, CDR2 FQNEAQ, per germline (reference sequence). The CDR3 extends over 11 amino acids. V shed 11 bases and J shed 0 bases, with 4 bases lying between them. In DNA form, the CDR3 reads TGTGCCGCGGCAACTAATGAAAAACTGTTTTTT. This gives the protein CAAATNEKLFF.

V gene TRBV9 combines with J gene TRBJ2-1; maybe TRBD2 (6 bases). Trimming took 0 bases from V and 0 from J, leaving 10 bases between them. CDR1 and CDR2 from the germline V gene are SGDLS and YYNGEE. The CDR3 spans 16 residues. This CDR3 reads CASSVVVGGSYNEQFF. The CDR3, as DNA: TGTGCCAGCAGCGTAGTTGTGGGGGGCTCCTACAATGAGCAGTTCTTC.

This CDR3 is CAISESPSGDETQYF. CDR3 bases: TGTGCCATCAGTGAGTCGCCTAGCGGGGATGAGACCCAGTACTTC. The rearrangement links TRBV10-3 to TRBJ2-5; 9 positions match TRBD2. This CDR3 is 15 amino acids long. CDR1 is ENHRY and CDR2 is SYGVKD in the germline V gene. V lost 0 bases to trimming and J lost 5 bases; unmatched junction nucleotides: 4.

The chain recombines TRBV27 with TRBJ2-7; D may be TRBD2 (5 bases). Trimming shortened V by 4 bases and J by 2 bases, and 15 bases separated the two germline ends. CDR1 and CDR2 from the germline V gene are MNHEY and SMNVEV (reference sequence). This CDR3 spans 15 amino acids. The CDR3: CASSSLGSFTYEQYF. The DNA for the CDR3 is TGTGCCAGCAGTTCCCTTGGGAGTTTTACCTACGAGCAGTACTTC.

This clone showed up many times. The rearrangement joins TRBV19 to TRBJ1-2, with unresolved D. The CDR3 covers 14 residues. Trimming cost V 7 bases and J 2 bases, with 14 bases left between them. Germline CDR1 and CDR2: LNHDA and SQIVND (reference sequence). Here the CDR3 reads CASKPEGGNYGYTF. CDR3 DNA: TGTGCCAGTAAGCCCGAGGGAGGGAACTATGGCTACACCTTC.

The rearrangement uses TRBV6-5 and TRBJ1-4, with 9 bases matching TRBD1. Germline CDR1 and CDR2: MNHEY and SVGAGI. This CDR3 has 12 residues. V gave up 10 bases and J gave up 8 bases; unmatched junction bases: 5. CDR3 nucleotide sequence: TGTGCCACAAGGACAGGGGTGGAAAAACTGTTTTTT. This gives the protein CATRTGVEKLFF.

The genes are TRBV4-3 and TRBJ2-5, with D maybe TRBD2 (7 bases). Per the germline V gene, CDR1 is LGHNA and CDR2 is YSLEER. The V end was cut by 1 base, the J end by 4 bases, with 13 bases between. The CDR3 runs to 15 residues. The CDR3 reads CASSQGGGPLETQYF. The CDR3 DNA reads as TGCGCCAGCAGCCAAGGGGGGGGGCCACTAGAGACCCAGTACTTC.

The chain has TRBV16 and TRBJ1-2; no firm D call. The V gene lost 0 bases and the J gene lost 1 base, with 12 bases spanning the gap. The length of the CDR3 is 16 residues. Germline V gives CDR1 KGHSY, CDR2 FQNENV. This CDR3 is CASSQSDTGLNYGYTF. CDR3 DNA: TGTGCCAGCAGCCAATCGGATACCGGACTTAACTATGGCTACACCTTC.

The CDR3 loop reads CASSPWTGDEKLFF. CDR3 coding DNA: TGCGCCAGCAGCCCATGGACAGGGGATGAAAAACTGTTTTTT. The chain has TRBV4-3 and TRBJ1-4, with 9 bases identical to TRBD1. J was trimmed by 6 bases and V by 4 bases; bases with no gene match: 3. This CDR3 spans 14 amino acids. Germline CDR1 and CDR2: LGHNA and YSLEER.

This clone came up a few times. The chain is built from TRBV25-1 and TRBJ2-7; the D is unclear. V was trimmed by 6 bases and J by 3 bases, leaving 12 bases between them. The CDR3 has 13 residues. The germline V gene has CDR1 MGHDK and CDR2 SYGVNS. The CDR3 is CASSTSRHYEQYF. The CDR3 region has the DNA TGTGCCAGCAGCACCTCGAGACACTACGAGCAGTACTTC.

The chain has TRBV19 and TRBJ2-1, with D possibly TRBD2 on 5 matching bases. CDR1 and CDR2 from the germline V gene are LNHDA and SQIVND (reference sequence). This CDR3 has 12 residues. Trimming shortened V by 3 bases and J by 10 bases, and 10 bases separated the two germline ends. The CDR3 bases are TGTGCCAGTAGTATGAGGAGGCAAGAGCAGTTCTTC. It codes for CASSMRRQEQFF.

This clone was found a few times. The rearrangement uses TRBV4-2 and TRBJ1-1, with 9 bases aligning to TRBD1. CDR3 length: 14 residues. Unmatched junction bases numbered 3, after V lost 1 base and J lost 6 bases. Germline loops: CDR1 LGHNA, CDR2 YNFKEQ. The CDR3 spells CASSQGTGAPEAFF. The CDR3 DNA reads as TGTGCCAGCAGCCAAGGGACAGGGGCTCCTGAAGCTTTCTTT.